Following are 17 T cell receptor beta chains from one sample sequenced in a study of identical twins. TCRdb recomputed calls from the 5' RACE reads with MiXCR, one row per CDR3 protein. The data hold some 1,600,000 distinct CDR3 sequences, with more than 30% observed a single time. The specimen was cord blood. The receptors come from a newborn girl in good health.

This clonotype was picked up many times. This sequence joins TRBV20-1 and TRBJ2-7, with a possible D match to TRBD2 (6 bases). Germline loops: CDR1 DFQATT, CDR2 SNEGSKA (reference sequence). With 0 bases removed from V and 3 bases from J, the gap between germline ends came to 15 bases. This CDR3 spans 15 amino acids. Written as DNA, the CDR3 is TGCAGTGCTAGAGATCCCTCTAGCGTAGACTACGAGCAGTACTTC. Translation gives CSARDPSSVDYEQYF.

The rearrangement joins TRBV12-3 or TRBV12-4 to TRBJ2-2; D not certain. The CDR3 is made up of 15 amino acids. The ends were cut back, 3 bases at V and 1 base at J, with 9 bases in the middle. CDR3 sequence: CASSFRRWNTGELFF. The CDR3, as DNA: TGTGCCAGCAGTTTCCGGCGGTGGAACACCGGGGAGCTGTTTTTT.

Comment on this clonotype: The germline gene is not matched at one end of the junction; a read error may be the cause. This chain joins TRBV6-5 and TRBJ2-3; a possible D gene is TRBD2 (6 bases). CDR1 is MNHEY and CDR2 is SVGAGI in the germline V gene. There are 16 residues in the CDR3. CDR3 region: CASSYSPSASTDTQYF. The CDR3 nucleotides are TGTGCCAGCAGTTACTCGCCTAGCGCCAGCACTGATACGCAGTATTTT.

The chain has TRBV5-5 and TRBJ2-3, with TRBD1 identical over 8 bases. After removal of 6 bases from V and 2 bases from J, the junction contained 8 bases not matched to a gene. The CDR3 has 15 amino acids. In germline, CDR1 is SGHKS, CDR2 YYEKEE (reference sequence). CDR3 region: CASIPQGALTDTQYF. The CDR3 DNA follows: TGTGCCAGCATCCCCCAGGGGGCCCTCACAGATACGCAGTATTTT.

The table lists this clonotype with a few counts. The chain combines TRBV6-5 with TRBJ1-5; D uncertain. V shed 5 bases and J shed 2 bases, with 13 bases lying between them. Germline V gene lookup returns CDR1 MNHEY and CDR2 SVGAGI. This CDR3 contains 15 residues. CDR3 amino acids: CASSRRGGGNQPQHF. The CDR3 DNA reads as TGTGCCAGCAGTCGACGGGGAGGTGGCAATCAGCCCCAGCATTTT.

The chain combines TRBV20-1 with TRBJ1-2, with a possible D match to TRBD1 (6 bases). CDR1 and CDR2 from the germline V gene are DFQATT and SNEGSKA (reference sequence). The V end lost 6 bases, the J end lost 4 bases, and 9 bases lay between the germline ends. The CDR3 runs to 11 residues. The CDR3 nucleotides read TGCAGTGCCAAGACAGGCTATGGCTACACCTTC. It translates to CSAKTGYGYTF.

The rearrangement uses TRBV20-1 and TRBJ2-5; perhaps TRBD1 as D (5 bases). The CDR3 runs to 15 residues. Germline CDR1 and CDR2: DFQATT and SNEGSKA (reference sequence). V lost 5 bases and J 6 bases, leaving 22 bases between the germline ends. The DNA for the CDR3 is TGCAGTGCTCCTAAGGTGGGGCAGGGTGGGAAGACCCAGTACTTC. The encoded protein is CSAPKVGQGGKTQYF.

This clonotype was counted a few times. The CDR3 nucleotides are TGTGCCAGCAGCCCGGCGGCTTGGGATGCGACCCAGTACTTC. Translation gives CASSPAAWDATQYF. This chain joins TRBV4-2 and TRBJ2-7; D ambiguous. With the DNA end fitting TRBJ2-5 better, the J assignment may be wrong. The CDR3 sequence is 14 residues long. Germline lookup yields CDR1 LGHNA and CDR2 YNFKEQ.

This clonotype has only a few counts. V is TRBV6-1 and J is TRBJ1-2; maybe TRBD1 (6 bases). The length of the CDR3 is 13 residues. Germline V CDR1 and CDR2: MNHNS, SASEGT. V shed 7 bases and J shed 4 bases, with 13 bases lying between them. The CDR3 region is CASTGGGVYGYTF. CDR3 DNA: TGTGCCAGCACGGGTGGGGGCGTCTATGGCTACACCTTC.

The sample holds many counts of this clonotype. The chain joins TRBV27 to TRBJ1-4; D perhaps matches TRBD1 (5 bases). There are 14 residues in the CDR3. V was trimmed by 1 base and J by 7 bases, leaving 10 bases between them. The germline gives CDR1 MNHEY, CDR2 SMNVEV (reference sequence). The CDR3 loop is CASSLWAGSEKLFF. CDR3 DNA sequence: TGTGCCAGCAGTTTATGGGCAGGGAGTGAAAAACTGTTTTTT.

This clonotype has just a few counts. The chain joins TRBV20-1 to TRBJ2-3, with D possibly TRBD2 on 6 matching bases. CDR3 length: 14 residues. CDR1 DFQATT and CDR2 SNEGSKA come from the germline V gene (reference sequence). CDR3 in amino acids: CGNQRAPGTDTQYF. The DNA for the CDR3 is TGCGGGAATCAGCGGGCACCAGGGACAGATACGCAGTATTTT.

The chain employs TRBV27 and TRBJ2-5; 8 bases fit TRBD1. This CDR3 has 15 amino acids. The trim removed 5 bases at V and 1 base at J, leaving 6 bases unmatched. Germline CDR1 and CDR2: MNHEY and SMNVEV (reference sequence). The DNA of the CDR3 is TGTGCCAGCAGTATCAGGGGGCCCCTCCAAGAGACCCAGTACTTC. Its protein product is CASSIRGPLQETQYF.

CDR3 amino acids: CASSLGQGHHYGYTF. The DNA for the CDR3 is TGTGCCAGCAGCTTGGGGCAGGGGCATCACTATGGCTACACCTTC. J is TRBJ1-2 and V is TRBV5-6; possibly TRBD1 for D (6 bases). Looked up from germline, CDR1 is SGHDT and CDR2 is YYEEEE. This CDR3 spans 15 amino acids. The V gene lost 0 bases and the J gene lost 3 bases, with 12 bases spanning the gap.

This clonotype was recorded a few times. A junction end diverges from the germline sequence, so it may reflect a read error. V and J are TRBV10-3 and TRBJ2-1, with 8 bases aligning to TRBD2. The CDR3 is 15 residues long. Germline-derived CDR1 and CDR2 are ENHRY and SYGVKD. The CDR3: CAVSESGSPYNEQFF. The CDR3 DNA is TGTGCCGTCAGTGAAAGCGGGAGTCCCTACAATGAGCAGTTCTTC.

J is TRBJ1-5 and V is TRBV6-2 or TRBV6-3; tentative D call: TRBD1 (5 bases). Germline V gene sequence: CDR1 MNHEY, CDR2 SVGEGT. With 4 bases removed from V and 2 bases from J, the gap between germline ends came to 9 bases. The length of the CDR3 is 14 residues. The DNA for the CDR3 is TGTGCCAGCAGTTTTATACAGGGCAATCAGCCCCAGCATTTT. Protein sequence: CASSFIQGNQPQHF.

This clonotype showed up just a few times. The chain is built from TRBV10-3 and TRBJ2-4; 10 nucleotides match TRBD1. The DNA end is a closer match to TRBJ2-7, so the J assignment may be wrong. Germline V lookup: CDR1 ENHRY, CDR2 SYGVKD. This CDR3 contains 13 residues. DNA of the CDR3: TGTGCCACCCGACAGGGGGCTCTGGACGAGCAGTACTTC. Its protein product is CATRQGALDEQYF.

V and J are TRBV11-1 and TRBJ2-7; weak D call: TRBD2 (6 bases). CDR3 length equals 16 residues. V lost 4 bases and J 3 bases, leaving 19 bases between the germline ends. Germline assignment: CDR1 SGHAT and CDR2 FQDESV (reference sequence). The CDR3 DNA reads TGTGCCAGCAGCTCCTATGCTTGGAGGGCCGACTACGAGCAGTACTTC. Protein sequence: CASSSYAWRADYEQYF.